Below, 31 T cell receptor beta chains from the same sample are listed, as sequenced in a study of blood T cell repertoires in COVID-19. The data were produced by immunoSEQ multiplex PCR, yet TCRdb's version contains in-frame clones alone and is incomplete. The data hold approximately 230,000 clones, with roughly 82% observed a single time. Sequencing used peripheral blood. The receptors here all came from an elderly woman with active or convalescent COVID-19.

The chain has TRBV5-1 and TRBJ2-1; D is possibly TRBD1 (5 bases). Trimming pared 2 bases from V and 8 bases from J, leaving 23 bases between. The germline V gene has CDR1 SGHRS and CDR2 YFSETQ. This CDR3 is built from 17 residues. The CDR3 DNA reads as TGCGCCAGCAGCTTCGGCCAGACAGCATCAAATGGCGATGAGCAGTTCTTC. It codes for CASSFGQTASNGDEQFF.

V and J are TRBV6-6 and TRBJ2-1, with a tentative D call TRBD1 (6 bases). Germline values: CDR1 MNHNY, CDR2 SVGAGI (reference sequence). Trimming cost V 8 bases and J 7 bases, with 18 bases left between them. The CDR3 spans 14 residues. The chain's CDR3 is CASEQGLKGNEQFF. The CDR3 DNA sequence: TGTGCCAGCGAACAGGGCCTCAAGGGAAATGAGCAGTTCTTC.

DNA of the CDR3: TGTGCCTGGAGTGGTGAAGGAGTAGCACGATCACCCCTCCACTTT. Its translation: CAWSGEGVARSPLHF. The V call is TRBV30, the J call TRBJ1-6; D gene uncertain. With 1 base removed from V and 10 bases from J, the gap between germline ends came to 17 bases. Per the germline V gene, CDR1 is GTSNPN and CDR2 is SVGIG (reference sequence). The CDR3 covers 15 residues. The full variable domain, with the rest looked up from reference TRBV30 and TRBJ1-6, is SQTIHQWPATLVQPVGSPLSLECTVEGTSNPNLYWYRQAAGRGLQLLFYSVGIGQISSEVPQNLSASRPQDRQFILSSKKLLLSDSGFYLCAWSGEGVARSPLHFGNGTRLTVT.

Note on this clone: The same CDR3 can be traced to other DNA sequences in this sample. The chain carries TRBV9 and TRBJ2-3; 9 nucleotides line up with TRBD2. The CDR3 spans 15 residues. Germline V gives CDR1 SGDLS, CDR2 YYNGEE. J lost 1 base, V lost 0 bases, and 0 bases had no gene match. CDR3 amino acids: CASSVGGRGTDTQYF. The CDR3 coding sequence is TGTGCCAGCAGCGTAGGCGGGAGGGGCACAGATACGCAGTATTTT.

The gene calls are TRBV7-9 and TRBJ2-1; 9 bases are a match to TRBD1. In germline, CDR1 is SEHNR, CDR2 FQNEAQ (reference sequence). V trimming: 3 bases; J trimming: 8 bases; junction bases outside the gene matches: 11. This CDR3 has 16 residues. CDR3 bases: TGTGCCAGCAGCTTGGAACAGGGGGCCCATACGGATGAGCAGTTCTTC. Its protein is CASSLEQGAHTDEQFF.

This rearrangement joins TRBV5-4 to TRBJ1-2; D unclear. CDR1 and CDR2 (germline): SGHNT, YYREEE (reference sequence). The CDR3 has 13 residues. V gave up 4 bases and J gave up 3 bases, with 10 bases separating them. The DNA of the CDR3 is TGTGCCAGCAGCCCTTACAAAGACTATGGCTACACCTTC. Its protein product is CASSPYKDYGYTF.

J is TRBJ2-5 and V is TRBV15; 8 positions agree with TRBD1. V dropped 2 bases and J dropped 5; count of bases not matched to a gene: 10. In germline, CDR1 is LNHNV, CDR2 YYDKDF (reference sequence). This CDR3 has 16 amino acids. The DNA for the CDR3 is TGTGCCACCAGCAGACAGAGGCAGGGGGCGCGGGAGACCCAGTACTTC. This encodes CATSRQRQGARETQYF.

V usage is TRBV3-1 (or the pseudogene TRBV3-2) and J usage is TRBJ2-7, with TRBD2 matching 8 bases. The CDR3 loop spans 14 amino acids. The V gene end was trimmed by 2 bases and the J gene end by 3 bases; junction bases not matched to a gene: 3. CDR1 is LGHDT, CDR2 YNNKEL, per germline (reference sequence). The CDR3: CASSQSGTSYEQYF. The CDR3 DNA reads TGTGCCAGCAGCCAATCCGGGACTAGCTACGAGCAGTACTTC.

CDR3 sequence: CASSQGAGLETQYF. Written as DNA, the CDR3 is TGCGCCAGCAGCCAAGGCGCAGGGTTGGAGACCCAGTACTTC. The rearrangement joins TRBV4-1 to TRBJ2-5; possible D gene TRBD1, 5 bases. The CDR3 has 14 amino acids. The germline CDR1 and CDR2 sequences are MGHRA and YSYEKL. V shed 1 base and J shed 5 bases, with 11 bases lying between them.

This chain joins TRBV6-1 and TRBJ2-5, with 9 bases lining up with TRBD1. The CDR3 is 16 amino acids. Looked up from germline, CDR1 is MNHNS and CDR2 is SASEGT. The J segment lost 3 bases and the V segment lost 2 bases, leaving 7 bases of the junction unmatched. CDR3: CASSEMGQGIKETQYF. The CDR3 DNA reads TGTGCCAGCAGTGAAATGGGACAGGGAATAAAAGAGACCCAGTACTTC.

The CDR3 loop is CAWRGQSFGSPLHF. CDR3 in DNA: TGTGCCTGGAGAGGACAGTCCTTTGGTTCACCCCTCCACTTT. The genes are TRBV30 and TRBJ1-6; a weak D match, TRBD1 (6 bases). CDR3 length: 14 amino acids. V dropped 3 bases and J dropped 9 bases, with 15 bases sitting between them. CDR1 and CDR2 (germline): GTSNPN, SVGIG (reference sequence).

The chain combines TRBV10-3 with TRBJ2-4; 12 nucleotides match TRBD1. The J segment lost 0 bases and the V segment lost 3 bases, leaving 6 bases of the junction unmatched. The CDR3 is made up of 18 amino acids. CDR1 ENHRY and CDR2 SYGVKD come from the germline V gene. The CDR3 region has the DNA TGTGCCATCAGTGAAGGGACAGGGGGCCCTCTAGCCAAAAACATTCAGTACTTC. Its protein product is CAISEGTGGPLAKNIQYF.

The J gene is TRBJ1-2, the V gene TRBV19; 10 nucleotides align to TRBD1. The CDR3 loop spans 16 amino acids. Germline V gene sequence: CDR1 LNHDA, CDR2 SQIVND (reference sequence). Trimming took 7 bases from V and 4 from J; bases not matched to a gene: 12. The CDR3 coding sequence is TGTGCCAGTAACAAGAAACCGGGACAGGGGTTCTATGGCTACACCTTC. This sequence encodes CASNKKPGQGFYGYTF. The entire variable domain, with the rest obtained from reference TRBV19 and TRBJ1-2, is as follows: DGGITQSPKYLFRKEGQNVTLSCEQNLNHDAMYWYRQDPGQGLRLIYYSQIVNDFQKGDIAEGYSVSREKKESFPLTVTSAQKNPTAFYLCASNKKPGQGFYGYTFGSGTRLTVV.

The rearrangement uses TRBV24-1 and TRBJ2-3, with 7 positions matching TRBD1. This CDR3 has 15 amino acids. The V gene's germline CDR1 is KGHDR and CDR2 SFDVKD. After removal of 7 bases from V and 1 base from J, the junction contained 7 bases not matched to a gene. The CDR3 reads CATRDQQGRTDTQYF. The CDR3 DNA reads as TGTGCCACCAGAGACCAACAGGGGCGCACAGATACGCAGTATTTT.

The sample holds one count of this clone. The chain recombines TRBV28 with TRBJ1-2; 7 bases are a match to TRBD1. The CDR3 has 13 amino acids. V gave up 7 bases and J gave up 0 bases; unmatched junction bases: 2. The germline gives CDR1 MDHEN, CDR2 SYDVKM. The CDR3 protein is CASKGQPNYGYTF. CDR3 nucleotides: TGTGCCAGCAAGGGACAGCCTAACTATGGCTACACCTTC.

V usage is TRBV7-8 and J usage is TRBJ1-3; 9 positions match TRBD1. The length of the CDR3 is 16 residues. Germline trimming cut 5 bases from V and 1 base from J; bases unmatched to any gene: 6. The germline V gene encodes CDR1 SGHVS and CDR2 FQNEAQ. The CDR3 nucleotides read TGTGCCAGCAGCGTATTACAGGGGGCTTCTGGAAACACCATATATTTT. Translated, it gives CASSVLQGASGNTIYF.

The chain has TRBV24-1 and TRBJ2-3; 8 bases are shared with TRBD2. V trimming: 2 bases; J trimming: 4 bases; junction bases outside the gene matches: 10. The germline V gene has CDR1 KGHDR and CDR2 SFDVKD. The CDR3 extends over 17 amino acids. The CDR3 region has the DNA TGTGCCACCAGTGATTCCGGACTAGCAAGAGGGGCAGATACGCAGTATTTT. It codes for CATSDSGLARGADTQYF.

This clone has only one observation. The rearrangement links TRBV6-6 to TRBJ1-2; 7 bases are shared with TRBD1. Germline CDR1 reads MNHNY; CDR2 reads SVGAGI (reference sequence). V trimming: 0 bases; J trimming: 4 bases; junction bases outside the gene matches: 8. The CDR3 runs to 16 residues. CDR3 in amino acids: CASSYSPRGAIYGYTF. The CDR3 DNA is TGTGCCAGCAGTTACTCCCCCAGGGGGGCGATCTATGGCTACACCTTC.

The genes are TRBV4-2 and TRBJ2-3, with D possibly matching TRBD2 (6 bases). The V and J ends lost 1 base and 3 bases respectively, with 17 bases between them. CDR1 is LGHNA and CDR2 is YNFKEQ in the germline V gene. There are 17 residues in the CDR3. Written as DNA, the CDR3 is TGTGCCAGCAGCCAAGGTTTTAGGAGGGCCGAGACAGATACGCAGTATTTT. This translates into CASSQGFRRAETDTQYF.

This clone appeared a single time. The V call is TRBV27, the J call TRBJ2-7; 7 bases match TRBD1. The CDR3 consists of 15 residues. Germline CDR1 is MNHEY and CDR2 is SMNVEV (reference sequence). V lost 1 base and J lost 2; bases outside the gene matches: 5. CDR3 amino acids: CASSLYRDSTYEQYF. DNA for the CDR3: TGTGCCAGCAGTTTATACCGGGACAGCACCTACGAGCAGTACTTC.

The chain uses TRBV4-1 and TRBJ1-5, with D unresolved. The CDR3 contains 13 residues. The germline CDR1 and CDR2 sequences are MGHRA and YSYEKL. Trimming shortened V by 4 bases and J by 5 bases, and 9 bases separated the two germline ends. CDR3 loop: CASSLSHDQPQHF. Here the CDR3 DNA reads TGCGCCAGCAGCCTCTCACACGATCAGCCCCAGCATTTT.

CDR3 sequence: CASSFQMDYGYTF. The DNA for the CDR3 is TGTGCCAGCAGCTTCCAGATGGACTATGGCTACACCTTC. The rearrangement links TRBV11-2 to TRBJ1-2; no firm D call. This CDR3 has 13 residues. The ends were cut back, 3 bases at V and 3 bases at J, with 8 bases in the middle. The V gene's germline CDR1 is SGHAT and CDR2 FQNNGV.

The chain recombines TRBV25-1 with TRBJ2-3; no reliable D call. The V end lost 2 bases, the J end lost 4 bases, and 10 bases lay between the germline ends. This CDR3 region has 14 residues. Germline values: CDR1 MGHDK, CDR2 SYGVNS. CDR3 sequence reads: CASSEVQNPDTQYF. CDR3 sequence (DNA): TGTGCCAGCAGTGAAGTTCAGAATCCAGATACGCAGTATTTT.

V usage is TRBV6-5 and J usage is TRBJ1-6; D gene unclear. Trimming left V 5 bases short and J 7 bases short, with 3 bases between. The CDR3 loop spans 11 amino acids. Germline V gives CDR1 MNHEY, CDR2 SVGAGI. The CDR3 DNA reads TGTGCCAGCAGTCTCAATTCACCCCTCCACTTT. Translation gives CASSLNSPLHF.

The CDR3 DNA follows: TGTGCCAGCAGCCAATCCACAGGGAAAGGGAACACTGAAGCTTTCTTT. Amino acids: CASSQSTGKGNTEAFF. The gene calls are TRBV16 and TRBJ1-1; a weak D match, TRBD1 (6 bases). Trimming left V 0 bases short and J 1 base short, with 12 bases between. The CDR3 has 16 residues. The germline V gene has CDR1 KGHSY and CDR2 FQNENV.

The table lists this clone with a count of one. The chain is built from TRBV3-1 (or the pseudogene TRBV3-2) and TRBJ2-2, with D unclear. Germline V gives CDR1 LGHDT, CDR2 YNNKEL (reference sequence). Between the trimmed V and J ends, which lost 4 bases and 1 base, there was a span of 13 bases. The CDR3 is 16 amino acids. The CDR3 bases are TGTGCCAGCAGCCGTTCACCGTCAGAGAACACCGGGGAGCTGTTTTTT. This gives the protein CASSRSPSENTGELFF.

Written as DNA, the CDR3 is TGTGCCAGCAGTCAGGGGTTGACAGGGGGTTTGGGAAAACTGTTTTTT. It specifies CASSQGLTGGLGKLFF. The chain joins TRBV28 to TRBJ1-4, with 9 bases that match TRBD1. The V and J ends lost 5 bases and 10 bases, in that order; junction bases with no gene match: 14. Germline CDR1 reads MDHEN; CDR2 reads SYDVKM. This CDR3 spans 16 amino acids.

The chain employs TRBV27 and TRBJ1-2; D ambiguous. Trimming left V 0 bases short and J 4 bases short, with 12 bases between. CDR1 MNHEY and CDR2 SMNVEV come from the germline V gene (reference sequence). The CDR3 runs 15 residues. The CDR3 region is CASSLSGPGLYGYTF. CDR3 nucleotides: TGTGCCAGCAGTTTATCCGGGCCAGGACTCTATGGCTACACCTTC.

Regarding this clone: Within the sample, other DNA sequences also encode this same CDR3. The chain has TRBV3-1 (or the pseudogene TRBV3-2) and TRBJ1-1, with a possible D match to TRBD1 (5 bases). The CDR3 sequence is 14 residues long. Trimming cost V 3 bases and J 2 bases, with 10 bases left between them. CDR1 and CDR2 (germline): LGHDT, YNNKEL (reference sequence). The CDR3 nucleotides are TGTGCCAGCAGCCAGTCAGACAGAAACACTGAAGCTTTCTTT. Protein: CASSQSDRNTEAFF.

The V call is TRBV12-3 or TRBV12-4, the J call TRBJ1-2, with D possibly matching TRBD1 (6 bases). V was shortened by 5 bases and J by 7 bases, with 11 bases between the two germline ends. The CDR3 consists of 12 residues. The CDR3 sequence is CASSEGVSGYTF. The DNA of the CDR3 is TGTGCCAGCAGTGAGGGGGTTAGTGGCTACACCTTC.

This clone was counted a few times. The chain couples TRBV7-6 to TRBJ2-2; D call uncertain. The germline V gene has CDR1 SGHVS and CDR2 FNYEAQ. CDR3 size: 16 residues. Trimming removed 8 bases from V and 4 bases from J, with 20 bases in between. The CDR3 region has the DNA TGTGCCAGCTTCCCGAACACCCTTAGCAGCACCGGGGAGCTGTTTTTT. Its translation is CASFPNTLSSTGELFF. The complete variable domain, with remaining parts taken from reference TRBV7-6 and TRBJ2-2, reads GAGVSQSPRYKVTKRGQDVALRCDPISGHVSLYWYRQALGQGPEFLTYFNYEAQQDKSGLPNDRFSAERPEGSISTLTIQRTEQRDSAMYRCASFPNTLSSTGELFFGEGSRLTVL.